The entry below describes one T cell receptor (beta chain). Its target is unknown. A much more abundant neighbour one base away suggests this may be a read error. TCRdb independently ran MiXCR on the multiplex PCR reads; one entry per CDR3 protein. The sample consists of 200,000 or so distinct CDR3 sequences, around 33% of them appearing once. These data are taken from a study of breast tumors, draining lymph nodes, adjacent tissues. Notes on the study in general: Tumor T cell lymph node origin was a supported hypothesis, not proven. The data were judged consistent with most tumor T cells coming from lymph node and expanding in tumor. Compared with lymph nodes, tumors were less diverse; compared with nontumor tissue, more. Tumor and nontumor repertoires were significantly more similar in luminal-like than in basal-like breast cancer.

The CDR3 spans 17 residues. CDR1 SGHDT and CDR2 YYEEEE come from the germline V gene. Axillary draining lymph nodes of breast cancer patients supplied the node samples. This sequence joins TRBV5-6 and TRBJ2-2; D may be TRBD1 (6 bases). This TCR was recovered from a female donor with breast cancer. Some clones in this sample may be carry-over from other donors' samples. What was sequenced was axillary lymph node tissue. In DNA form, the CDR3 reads TGTGCCAGCAGCTCCTTAGACAGGCACGCGAACACCGGGGAGCTGATTTTT. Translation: CASSSLDRHANTGELIF.